A selection of T cell receptor beta chains follows, all from one sample in a study of OX40 agonist ivuxolimab in advanced cancers. Produced via immunoSEQ multiplex PCR; TCRdb's table is partial and in-frame only. Of about 79,000 clones listed, 75% to 95% are singletons. This specimen was CD4+ or CD8+ T cells sorted from blood, taken in a trial of the OX40 agonist ivuxolimab. Every receptor here comes from an adult with an advanced solid tumor such as melanoma, head and neck, liver or kidney cancer. Each CDR3 is given with its conserved first and last residue. D genes are given only for firm matches. Expanded clones are given a class, and other clones once, few, many or no size at all.

j_call,clone_size,d_call,cdr3_length,v_call,cdr3_nt,cdr3_aa
TRBJ2-7,-,-,14,TRBV11-3,TGTGCCAGCAGCTTAGACACAGGGTTTGGGGAGCAGTACTTC,CASSLDTGFGEQYF
TRBJ2-5,-,TRBD2,15,TRBV6-5,TGTGCCAGCAGTTCGGGACTAGCGGGTCAAGAGACCCAGTACTTC,CASSSGLAGQETQYF
TRBJ2-7,once,TRBD2,14,TRBV5-1,TGCGCCAGCAGCTTTAGCGGGAGGGAGTACGAGCAGTACTTC,CASSFSGREYEQYF
TRBJ1-3,-,TRBD1,15,TRBV5-4,TGTGCCAGCAGGGCCGGGACAGGGGTTTCTAACACCATATATTTT,CASRAGTGVSNTIYF
TRBJ2-5,-,-,13,TRBV30,TGTGCCTGGAGTGTACGGTCAGGGGAGACCCAGTACTTC,CAWSVRSGETQYF
TRBJ2-1,-,-,21,TRBV19,TGTGCCAGTAGTAGCCCAGGGACAGGGTTTTGGCGGACTAGCGCCCGCCATGAGCAGTTCTTC,CASSSPGTGFWRTSARHEQFF
TRBJ2-7,-,-,12,TRBV11-2,TGTGCCAGCAGCTATACAGGGTACGAGCAGTACTTC,CASSYTGYEQYF
TRBJ2-7,-,TRBD1,13,TRBV28,TGTGCCAGCAGTTCTGGACAGGGCGGCGAGCAGTACTTC,CASSSGQGGEQYF
TRBJ1-5,-,-,13,TRBV6-5,TGTGCCAGCAGCCCCCCCGGGAATCAGCCCCAGCATTTT,CASSPPGNQPQHF
TRBJ2-5,-,-,10,TRBV21-1,TGTGCCAGCAGCGCCCAGACCCAGTACTTC,CASSAQTQYF
TRBJ2-7,-,TRBD1,15,TRBV27,TGTGCCAGCAGTTTTCGGTCGGAACAGGGGTACGAGCAGTACTTC,CASSFRSEQGYEQYF
TRBJ2-7,-,-,12,TRBV14,TGTGCCAGCAGCCAAGTACGGTCAGAGCAGTACTTC,CASSQVRSEQYF
TRBJ2-3,-,-,14,TRBV2,TGTGCCAGCGGTTCTCAGGTTAGCACAGATACGCAGTATTTT,CASGSQVSTDTQYF
TRBJ1-1,-,-,11,TRBV6-5,TGTGCCAGGGACAGGAACACTGAAGCTTTCTTT,CARDRNTEAFF
TRBJ2-7,-,-,11,TRBV27,TGTGCCAGCACCTTCGCGTCCGAGCAGTACTTC,CASTFASEQYF
TRBJ2-5,-,-,12,TRBV30,TGTGCCGGTAACCAGGGGCCGGAGACCCAGTACTTC,CAGNQGPETQYF
TRBJ2-5,few,-,15,TRBV7-2,TGTGCCAGCAGCTTAGGTCCGGCAGGGGCGGAGACCCAGTACTTC,CASSLGPAGAETQYF
TRBJ2-6,-,-,16,TRBV2,TGTGCCAGCAGTGAATGGGGGGCAGGTGGGGCCAACGTCCTGACTTTC,CASSEWGAGGANVLTF
TRBJ1-5,few,TRBD1,14,TRBV9,TGTGCCAGCAGCGTGACAGGGGACAATCAGCCCCAGCATTTT,CASSVTGDNQPQHF
TRBJ2-1,-,-,12,TRBV30,TGTGCCTGGAGTACCCGGGTGGATGAGCAGTTCTTC,CAWSTRVDEQFF
TRBJ2-1,-,-,11,TRBV20-1,TGCAGTGCCCGGGGCTACAATGAGCAGTTCTTC,CSARGYNEQFF
TRBJ2-5,-,-,14,TRBV7-6,TGTGCCAGCAGCTTAGCTGACGGCCAAGAGACCCAGTACTTC,CASSLADGQETQYF
TRBJ2-2,once,TRBD2,15,TRBV5-1,TGCGCCAGCACAGGGACGGGAGGTTCCACCGGGGAGCTGTTTTTT,CASTGTGGSTGELFF
TRBJ2-7,-,TRBD1,13,TRBV30,TGTGCCTGGACTAGACAGGGTCCCTACGAGCAGTACTTC,CAWTRQGPYEQYF
TRBJ2-3,few,TRBD2,15,TRBV5-4,TGTGCCAGCAGCGGGGGACTAGCGGGAACAGATACGCAGTATTTT,CASSGGLAGTDTQYF
TRBJ2-1,-,TRBD1,15,TRBV6-1,TGTGCCAGCCCTGATCGGGACAGGGGGTACAATGAGCAGTTCTTC,CASPDRDRGYNEQFF
TRBJ2-7,-,-,14,TRBV21-1,TGTGCCAGCAGTTCCGGACGGGAGACCTACGAGCAGTACTTC,CASSSGRETYEQYF
TRBJ2-3,-,-,11,TRBV5-1,TGCGCCAGCAGCTACACAGATACGCAGTATTTT,CASSYTDTQYF
TRBJ2-2,-,-,15,TRBV27,TGTGCCAGCAGTTTATCGAGGGAGACCCCCGGGGAGCTGTTTTTT,CASSLSRETPGELFF
TRBJ2-5,-,TRBD1,13,TRBV7-2,TGTGCCAGCAGCCGGGACAGGGTCGAGACCCAGTACTTC,CASSRDRVETQYF
TRBJ2-1,-,TRBD2,15,TRBV19,TGTGCCAGTAACCCGACTAGCGGAGGGTACAATGAGCAGTTCTTC,CASNPTSGGYNEQFF
TRBJ1-3,-,-,15,TRBV9,TGTGCCAGCAGCCCAGGACAGTATCCCGGAAACACCATATATTTT,CASSPGQYPGNTIYF
TRBJ2-7,once,-,15,TRBV28,TGTGCCAGCAGTTTACGGGCAGGACCGGCCTACGAGCAGTACTTC,CASSLRAGPAYEQYF
TRBJ1-3,once,TRBD1,16,TRBV5-1,TGCGCCAGCAGAGAGGGGGCCCGGGCAGCGGGAAACACCATATATTTT,CASREGARAAGNTIYF
TRBJ2-7,-,TRBD1,14,TRBV5-1,TGCGCCAGCAGCGTGGACAGGGGGACCTACGAGCAGTACTTC,CASSVDRGTYEQYF
TRBJ1-6,-,-,15,TRBV7-9,TGTGCCAGCAGCTTAGCGCTGGGGCTTGCCGCCGGACTCCACTTT,CASSLALGLAAGLHF
TRBJ2-5,once,TRBD1,18,TRBV5-1,TGCGCCAGCAGCTTGAGCGGACCACACAGGGGGTTAGGAGAGACCCAGTACTTC,CASSLSGPHRGLGETQYF
TRBJ2-1,-,-,12,TRBV30,TGTGCCTGGAGTGAACTCCGGAGTGAGCAGTTCTTC,CAWSELRSEQFF
TRBJ2-1,once,-,11,TRBV25-1,TGTGCCAGCAGTAATCTGGCGGAGCAGTTCTTC,CASSNLAEQFF
TRBJ1-5,-,-,15,TRBV18,TGTGCCAGCTCCTACGGACACTCAACCCATCAGCCCCAGCATTTT,CASSYGHSTHQPQHF
TRBJ2-2,-,-,15,TRBV10-3,TGTGCCATCAGTGAGCCCAAGCGTCTCGCCGGGGAGCTGTTTTTT,CAISEPKRLAGELFF
TRBJ1-1,-,TRBD1,13,TRBV18,TGTGCCAGCTCACAGGGGGCGAGGACTGAAGCTTTCTTT,CASSQGARTEAFF
TRBJ1-1,-,-,14,TRBV19,TGTGCCAGTAAGCCGGGCATCCGGCAGACTGAAGCTTTCTTT,CASKPGIRQTEAFF
TRBJ1-3,-,-,14,TRBV19,TGTGCCAGTAGTATCAGGGGCCGTGGAAACACCATATATTTT,CASSIRGRGNTIYF
TRBJ2-7,-,TRBD1,13,TRBV7-6,TGTGCCAGCAGCTTAGACAGGGGGCGCGAGCAGTACTTC,CASSLDRGREQYF
TRBJ2-7,-,TRBD2,13,TRBV10-2,TGCGCCAGCAGACTAGCGGGAGTAGGCGAGCAGTACTTC,CASRLAGVGEQYF
TRBJ2-2,-,-,16,TRBV7-9,TGTGCCAGCACCTCTGTAGCGGGACAGGGAACCGGGGAGCTGTTTTTT,CASTSVAGQGTGELFF
TRBJ2-7,-,TRBD2,14,TRBV5-1,TGCGCCAGCAGTCCCGGGACTAGCTCCTACGAGCAGTACTTC,CASSPGTSSYEQYF
TRBJ2-6,-,-,16,TRBV19,TGTGCCAGTACCAACCCGGCCCTGCCTGGGGCCAACGTCCTGACTTTC,CASTNPALPGANVLTF